What follows is one TCR beta chain and its context. Its specificity is not known. The data derive from a study of T cells expressing NK-cell markers. Study context: Sorted CD3+CD56+NKG2C+, CD3+CD56+NKG2C- and CD3+CD56-NKG2C+ T cells supplied TCR beta repertoires. Overall study findings and caveats: HCMV specificity was not established for the expanded NKG2C+ T cell clones.

This CDR3 contains 15 residues. TCRdb processed the 5' RACE reads again and assigns one entry to each CDR3 protein, with no DNA. This sample contains some 300,000 distinct CDR3 sequences. The sequence was collected from a man aged 18 to 30 in good health. The sequencing sample was made of blood T cells: a sorted CD56 or NKG2C T cell subset, CD4+ or CD8+ T cells, or bulk PBMC T cells (not recorded which). This chain links TRBV12-3 or TRBV12-4 with TRBJ2-3; with no DNA, the TCRdb D assignment of TRBD1 cannot be verified. CDR3 sequence reads: CASTRTGDGTDTQYF.